These T cell receptor beta chains were read from a single sample in a study of shared clonotypes between healthy human individuals. Method: immunoSEQ multiplex PCR; TCRdb's copy keeps in-frame clones and lacks some. Of roughly 480,000 clones in the sample, around three quarters were seen once. Sequenced sample: PBMCs. Source of these receptors: a woman in her forties in good health. Some clones in this sample may be carry-over from other donors' samples. Both conserved end residues are part of each CDR3. The D gene is left open where the match is weak. Some rows mark clone size as missing; the rest say once, few, many or name a class of expanded clone.

V gene,clone size,J gene,D gene,CDR3 length,CDR3 DNA,CDR3 protein
TRBV6-6,NA,TRBJ1-2,TRBD1,16,TGTGCCAGCAGAAAGAGACAGGGGACCGGTAACTATGGCTACACCTTC,CASRKRQGTGNYGYTF
TRBV11-3,NA,TRBJ2-7,TRBD2,13,TGTGCCAGCGGGACTAGCGGCTCCTACGAGCAGTACTTC,CASGTSGSYEQYF
TRBV20-1,NA,TRBJ2-1,NA,11,TGCAGTGGGAGCGCCCTCAATGAGCAGTTCTTC,CSGSALNEQFF
TRBV29-1,once,TRBJ2-5,NA,12,TGCAGCGTTAGTAGAGCTCAAGAGACCCAGTACTTC,CSVSRAQETQYF
TRBV2,NA,TRBJ2-1,TRBD2,17,TGTGCCAGCAGTCTATGGACTAGCGGGAGGATCTACAATGAGCAGTTCTTC,CASSLWTSGRIYNEQFF
TRBV5-4,NA,TRBJ1-1,NA,13,TGTGCCAGCAGCTTGGATACTAACACTGAAGCTTTCTTT,CASSLDTNTEAFF
TRBV5-8,NA,TRBJ1-1,TRBD1,12,TGTGCCAGCAGCCAACGACAGGGGCAAGCTTTCTTT,CASSQRQGQAFF
TRBV7-2,NA,TRBJ1-5,NA,13,TGTGCCAGCAGCACCTTCCATGGTCAGCCCCAGCATTTT,CASSTFHGQPQHF
TRBV18,NA,TRBJ1-1,NA,15,TGTGCCAGCTCGGAACAGGGCCCAGGGAACACTGAAGCTTTCTTT,CASSEQGPGNTEAFF
TRBV2,NA,TRBJ2-5,NA,11,TGTGCCAGCAGTGCTGCGGAGACCCAGTACTTC,CASSAAETQYF
TRBV5-3,NA,TRBJ2-3,TRBD1,15,TGTGCCAGAAGCCTAGACAGGGTCGGCACAGATACGCAGTATTTT,CARSLDRVGTDTQYF
TRBV4-2,NA,TRBJ2-1,TRBD2,16,TGTGCCAGCAGCCAAGATCCCCTAGCGGGACCTGCTGAGCAGTTCTTC,CASSQDPLAGPAEQFF
TRBV11-2,once,TRBJ2-5,NA,13,TGTGCCAGCAGCCCCCTTGCCCAAGAGACCCAGTACTTC,CASSPLAQETQYF
TRBV11-2,NA,TRBJ2-1,TRBD2,16,TGTGCCAGCACCCCCGGACTAGCGGGAGCGTATGGTGAGCAGTTCTTC,CASTPGLAGAYGEQFF
TRBV29-1,NA,TRBJ2-1,TRBD2,17,TGCAGCGCGACCTCATCCGCGGGAGGGCCTCCCTACAATGAGCAGTTCTTC,CSATSSAGGPPYNEQFF
TRBV28,NA,TRBJ1-4,NA,12,TGTGCCAGCAGCTACGGGTTGGGCGAGGTGTTTTTT,CASSYGLGEVFF
TRBV7-7,NA,TRBJ2-5,NA,13,TGTGCCAGCAGCTCCCTGTCCCAAGAGACCCAGTACTTC,CASSSLSQETQYF
TRBV2,NA,TRBJ2-3,NA,15,TGTGCCAGCAGTGCCAGCGGCCTAAGGGAAGATACGCAGTATTTT,CASSASGLREDTQYF
TRBV27,NA,TRBJ1-2,NA,12,TGTGCCAGCAGTCCGACAGGCTATGGCTACACCTTC,CASSPTGYGYTF
TRBV27,NA,TRBJ1-5,NA,14,TGTGCCAGCAGCCCCAGGGCTAGCAATCAGCCCCAGCATTTT,CASSPRASNQPQHF
TRBV7-9,few,TRBJ2-5,NA,17,TGTGCCAGCAGCTTAGGCCGCGGCTCCCTGAGATTGGAGACCCAGTACTTC,CASSLGRGSLRLETQYF
TRBV5-1,NA,TRBJ2-2,TRBD2,15,TGCGCCAGCAGCCTGGGGGTAGCGGGAACCGGGGAGCTGTTTTTT,CASSLGVAGTGELFF
TRBV7-6,NA,TRBJ2-2,TRBD1,15,TGTGCCAGCAGCAAGGACAGGGCAGACACCGGGGAGCTGTTTTTT,CASSKDRADTGELFF
TRBV5-4,NA,TRBJ1-4,TRBD1,15,TGTGCCAGCAGCGCACCCGGGACAGGGGGGGAAAAACTGTTTTTT,CASSAPGTGGEKLFF
TRBV7-8,NA,TRBJ1-5,NA,16,TGTGCCAGCAGTCGTCAGGGGACCTTGGGCAATCAGCCCCAGCATTTT,CASSRQGTLGNQPQHF
TRBV5-1,NA,TRBJ2-1,TRBD2,16,TGCGCCAGCAGCTTGGTTGGGCGGGAGGGCCCGAGTGAGCAGTTCTTC,CASSLVGREGPSEQFF
TRBV27,once,TRBJ2-3,NA,14,TGTGCCAGCAGCCCCACCCGGATTGCTGATACGCAGTATTTT,CASSPTRIADTQYF
TRBV19,many,TRBJ1-5,TRBD1,16,TGTGCCAGTACCACAGGGGGCCCAGGGAGCGTTCAGCCCCAGCATTTT,CASTTGGPGSVQPQHF
TRBV5-8,NA,TRBJ2-1,NA,15,TGTGCCAGCAGCTTGGCCCAGGGGTCCTACAATGAGCAGTTCTTC,CASSLAQGSYNEQFF
TRBV5-1,NA,TRBJ2-5,TRBD1,17,TGCGCCAGCAGTCAAACCGGGACAGGGGGCTTCGGAGAGACCCAGTACTTC,CASSQTGTGGFGETQYF
TRBV27,NA,TRBJ2-7,NA,13,TGTGCCAGCAGGTTCCGTGAGCGTGAGGAGCAGTACTTC,CASRFREREEQYF
TRBV27,NA,TRBJ2-3,NA,15,TGTGCCAGCAGTCCTCATGGAGGAGGCACAGATACGCAGTATTTT,CASSPHGGGTDTQYF
TRBV28,NA,TRBJ2-1,NA,12,TGTGCCAGCACGGGCTCCTACAATGAGCAGTTCTTC,CASTGSYNEQFF
TRBV2,NA,TRBJ2-1,TRBD1,14,TGTGCCAGCAGGGACAGGGGGCGAAACAATGAGCAGTTCTTC,CASRDRGRNNEQFF
TRBV10-2,few,TRBJ2-7,NA,14,TGCGCCAGCAGTGAACGAGGATCGGGCTACGAGCAGTACTTC,CASSERGSGYEQYF
TRBV7-2,NA,TRBJ1-3,NA,14,TGTGCCAGCAGCTCAGCTCTCTCTGGAAACACCATATATTTT,CASSSALSGNTIYF
TRBV28,NA,TRBJ2-3,TRBD1,15,TGTGCCAGCAGTTTCCCTGGGACAGGGCTAGATACGCAGTATTTT,CASSFPGTGLDTQYF
TRBV7-9,NA,TRBJ1-4,NA,13,TGTGCCAGCAGCCAAGACTGGGTGGAAAAACTGTTTTTT,CASSQDWVEKLFF
TRBV7-2,NA,TRBJ2-7,NA,15,TGTGCCAGCAGCGTTAGTGCTGGGAATTCCTACGAGCAGTACTTC,CASSVSAGNSYEQYF
TRBV2,NA,TRBJ2-7,TRBD2,14,TGTGCCAGCAGTACTAGCGGCAGCTCCTACGAGCAGTACTTC,CASSTSGSSYEQYF
TRBV4-2,NA,TRBJ1-4,NA,15,TGTGCCAGCAGCCAAGGGGCAGAACCTAATGAAAAACTGTTTTTT,CASSQGAEPNEKLFF
TRBV25-1,NA,TRBJ2-7,TRBD2,15,TGTGCCAGCAGTGATACGGGGGGTTTTGCCTACGAGCAGTACTTC,CASSDTGGFAYEQYF
TRBV5-1,NA,TRBJ2-7,TRBD1,14,TGCGCCAGCAGCCCCGGGACAGGGGCCGACGAGCAGTACTTC,CASSPGTGADEQYF
TRBV4-3,NA,TRBJ1-3,NA,15,TGCGCCAGCAGCCAAGTAATCGGGTTTGGAAACACCATATATTTT,CASSQVIGFGNTIYF
TRBV11-2,NA,TRBJ2-5,TRBD1,15,TGTGCCAGCAGCTTTAGCCGGACAGGGGTAGAGACCCAGTACTTC,CASSFSRTGVETQYF
TRBV7-3,many,TRBJ2-1,TRBD2,16,TGTGCCAGCAGCTTAACCCCTAGCGGGATCTACAATGAGCAGTTCTTC,CASSLTPSGIYNEQFF
TRBV6-1,NA,TRBJ1-2,NA,13,TGTGCCAGCAGCAAGGACAGTGACTATGGCTACACCTTC,CASSKDSDYGYTF
TRBV15,NA,TRBJ2-1,NA,15,TGTGCCACCAGCAGAGATTCGCAATTCTACAATGAGCAGTTCTTC,CATSRDSQFYNEQFF
TRBV10-3,NA,TRBJ1-2,NA,15,TGTGCCATCAGGTCCCCCGGCAGGGACAACTATGGCTACACCTTC,CAIRSPGRDNYGYTF
TRBV19,NA,TRBJ2-7,TRBD1,15,TGTGCCAGTAGTAAAGGGCAGGGGGCAGTCTACGAGCAGTACTTC,CASSKGQGAVYEQYF
TRBV28,once,TRBJ2-7,NA,16,TGTGCCAGCAGTTCGATTGCCCGGGGCCGTGTCTACGAGCAGTACTTC,CASSSIARGRVYEQYF
TRBV28,NA,TRBJ1-4,NA,15,TGTGCCAGCAGTTTACTAGGGGCCCATAATGAAAAACTGTTTTTT,CASSLLGAHNEKLFF
TRBV19,NA,TRBJ1-5,NA,15,TGTGCCAGTAGGGCTAACCGAGACAGCAATCAGCCCCAGCATTTT,CASRANRDSNQPQHF
TRBV9,NA,TRBJ2-2,TRBD2,16,TGTGCCAGCAGCCCGGGGACTAGCGGGGCTTACGGGGAGCTGTTTTTT,CASSPGTSGAYGELFF